Below, 14 T cell receptor beta chains from the same sample are listed, as sequenced in a study of T-cell reconstitution after alpha-beta-depleted transplantation in children. Unique molecular identifiers were built into the TCRbeta library. Each CDR3 protein is one row after TCRdb ran MiXCR on the PCR reads. The profile shows approximately 430,000 distinct CDR3 sequences, roughly 15% of them singletons. This specimen consisted of PBMCs, mostly from graft donor cells, obtained 360 days after TCRalphabeta/CD19-depleted stem cell transplant. The receptors stem from a boy under two years old who had a stem cell transplant for Wiskott-Aldrich syndrome, so the T cells may come from the graft donor.

This clonotype was seen a handful of times. J is TRBJ2-1 and V is TRBV24-1; unclear D gene. CDR1 KGHDR and CDR2 SFDVKD come from the germline V gene. The CDR3 is 17 residues long. Trimming removed 3 bases from V and 4 bases from J, with 18 bases in between. The CDR3 sequence is CATSDPAVSSFYNEQFF. For the CDR3, the DNA is TGTGCCACCAGTGATCCGGCCGTCTCCTCATTTTACAATGAGCAGTTCTTC.

The J gene is TRBJ2-5, the V gene TRBV2; the match to TRBD2 covers 7 bases. The CDR3 covers 13 residues. V lost 7 bases and J lost 3; bases outside the gene matches: 5. Germline values: CDR1 SNHLY, CDR2 FYNNEI. CDR3 region: CASKWTRKETQYF. CDR3 in DNA: TGTGCCAGCAAGTGGACTAGAAAAGAGACCCAGTACTTC.

This clonotype appeared once. This sequence joins TRBV30 and TRBJ1-1; 7 nucleotides line up with TRBD1. The CDR3 extends over 14 amino acids. Trimming removed 5 bases from V and 3 bases from J; junction bases left unmatched: 9. CDR1 GTSNPN and CDR2 SVGIG come from the germline V gene (reference sequence). The CDR3 reads CAWGRGHEDTEAFF. The CDR3 DNA reads as TGTGCCTGGGGGAGGGGGCACGAAGACACTGAAGCTTTCTTT.

The chain combines TRBV5-1 with TRBJ2-3; TRBD1 agrees at 10 bases. CDR3 length: 16 amino acids. Trimming took 1 base from V and 3 from J; bases not matched to a gene: 5. The germline V gene has CDR1 SGHRS and CDR2 YFSETQ. The CDR3 DNA sequence: TGCGCCAGCAGCTTGATGACAGGGGGCGGAACAGATACGCAGTATTTT. Its protein product is CASSLMTGGGTDTQYF.

This clonotype was picked up a small number of times. CDR3 sequence: CASSQGTGGTYEQYF. The DNA of the CDR3 is TGCGCCAGCAGCCAAGGGACAGGGGGTACCTACGAGCAGTACTTC. The rearrangement joins TRBV4-3 to TRBJ2-7; 10 nucleotides match TRBD1. CDR3 length: 15 amino acids. In germline, CDR1 is LGHNA, CDR2 YSLEER. J was trimmed by 2 bases and V by 1 base; bases with no gene match: 2.

The CDR3 loop reads CSVARLAGLNEQFF. CDR3 nucleotide sequence: TGCAGCGTGGCAAGACTAGCGGGACTTAATGAGCAGTTCTTC. This rearrangement joins TRBV29-1 to TRBJ2-1; 11 bases match TRBD2. V shed 6 bases, J shed 7 bases, and the junction held 8 bases outside the gene matches. This CDR3 spans 14 amino acids. CDR1 and CDR2 (germline): SQVTM, ANQGSEA.

V is TRBV5-1 and J is TRBJ2-7; D not resolved. V lost 4 bases, J lost 3 bases, and 20 bases lay in between. The V gene's germline CDR1 is SGHRS and CDR2 YFSETQ. The CDR3 runs 16 residues. CDR3 DNA: TGCGCCAGCAGCCTACTGTGGGAACGTGGAGTCTACGAGCAGTACTTC. Protein: CASSLLWERGVYEQYF.

This clonotype was counted a few times. V is TRBV5-1 and J is TRBJ2-7; 8 bases fit TRBD2. With V trimmed by 4 bases and J by 2 bases, 11 bases remained unmatched. CDR3 length: 16 amino acids. Germline-derived CDR1 and CDR2 are SGHRS and YFSETQ. CDR3 DNA sequence: TGCGCCAGCAGCATAGACGGGGGGGCTAGAGCCTACGAGCAGTACTTC. Its translation: CASSIDGGARAYEQYF.

This clonotype was picked up a small number of times. The chain combines TRBV7-2 with TRBJ2-1, with 8 bases lining up with TRBD2. The CDR3 totals 16 residues. Germline lookup yields CDR1 SGHTA and CDR2 FQGNSA. Unmatched junction bases numbered 16, after V lost 5 bases and J lost 10 bases. CDR3 sequence: CASSTGTRKASPEQFF. In DNA form, the CDR3 reads TGTGCCAGCAGCACCGGGACTAGGAAAGCGAGCCCCGAGCAGTTCTTC.

The chain links TRBV11-2 to TRBJ2-7; D not certain. Germline CDR1 is SGHAT and CDR2 is FQNNGV. Trimming pared 2 bases from V and 5 bases from J, leaving 7 bases between. CDR3 length: 12 amino acids. The CDR3 bases are TGTGCCAGCAGCTTAATAGGAGACGAGCAGTACTTC. It specifies CASSLIGDEQYF.

The rearrangement uses TRBV6-1 and TRBJ2-4; maybe TRBD1 (5 bases). V was shortened by 6 bases and J by 5 bases, with 17 bases between the two germline ends. There are 15 residues in the CDR3. CDR1 and CDR2 (germline): MNHNS, SASEGT. DNA of the CDR3: TGTGCCAGCAGCCGGTCTTTGGGGCCGGAAAACATTCAGTACTTC. Translated, it gives CASSRSLGPENIQYF.

This clonotype was seen only a few times. This sequence joins TRBV10-3 and TRBJ2-7; 11 positions match TRBD1. Trimming took 5 bases from V and 2 from J; bases not matched to a gene: 2. This CDR3 has 14 amino acids. CDR1 is ENHRY and CDR2 is SYGVKD in the germline V gene. The CDR3 DNA reads TGTGCCATCAGTACGGACAGGGGGCCCTACGAGCAGTACTTC. Encoded protein: CAISTDRGPYEQYF.

This chain links TRBV7-2 with TRBJ2-3; D remains ambiguous. V lost 0 bases and J lost 0, with 16 bases in between. The CDR3 totals 18 residues. Germline loops: CDR1 SGHTA, CDR2 FQGNSA. CDR3 in DNA: TGTGCCAGCAGCTTAGCGCCGCACGAACACACTAGCACAGATACGCAGTATTTT. Residues: CASSLAPHEHTSTDTQYF.

This chain connects TRBV20-1 to TRBJ2-7; D is perhaps TRBD1 or TRBD2 (5 bases each). The CDR3 is 16 amino acids. Germline lookup yields CDR1 DFQATT and CDR2 SNEGSKA (reference sequence). CDR3 nucleotide sequence: TGCAGCTTCTGGGGCAGGGAGTGGGGCGCCCTCTACGAGCAGTACTTC. Translation gives CSFWGREWGALYEQYF.